This entry lists 4 T cell receptor beta chains sequenced from one sample in a study of blood T cell repertoires in COVID-19. The data were produced by immunoSEQ multiplex PCR, yet TCRdb's version contains in-frame clones alone and is incomplete. The repertoire includes about 65,000 clones, 75% to 85% of them detected once, and under 35% sits in the top ten. The sequenced sample was peripheral blood. The receptor source for this set is a human donor in a cohort sampled during active COVID-19.

The V and J genes are TRBV7-8 and TRBJ2-1; a weak D match, TRBD2 (6 bases). Germline V gene lookup returns CDR1 SGHVS and CDR2 FQNEAQ. V lost 5 bases and J 5 bases, leaving 13 bases between the germline ends. The CDR3 is 14 amino acids. In nucleotides, the CDR3 is TGTGCCAGCAGCCCCGAGACTAGAAACAATGAGCAGTTCTTC. Protein product: CASSPETRNNEQFF.

This chain joins TRBV11-2 and TRBJ2-1; D gene unclear. V lost 1 base to trimming and J lost 9 bases, with 4 bases between them. The CDR3 is 11 amino acids. CDR1 SGHAT and CDR2 FQNNGV come from the germline V gene. The CDR3 nucleotides read TGTGCCAGCAGCTTAGGGCCTGAGCAGTTCTTC. Translation gives CASSLGPEQFF.

This rearrangement joins TRBV3-1 (or the pseudogene TRBV3-2) to TRBJ2-2; 8 bases match TRBD2. The CDR3 spans 16 residues. Germline V gene lookup returns CDR1 LGHDT and CDR2 YNNKEL (reference sequence). With 7 bases clipped from V and 1 base from J, the junction kept 8 bases outside the gene matches. CDR3 coding DNA: TGTGCCAGCATCCTAGGGGGGACTAGGAACACCGGGGAGCTGTTTTTT. Amino acid sequence: CASILGGTRNTGELFF.

This clone occurred once. V gene TRBV11-2 combines with J gene TRBJ2-1, with D possibly matching TRBD2 (6 bases). Deletions cut 5 bases from V and 8 bases from J, with 25 bases between. The germline gives CDR1 SGHAT, CDR2 FQNNGV. The CDR3 consists of 17 residues. In nucleotides, the CDR3 is TGTGCCAGCAGCCAGACACCCGGGACGCCCAGCGGGCATGAGCAGTTCTTC. Residues: CASSQTPGTPSGHEQFF.